This T cell receptor beta chain stems from a study of T cells after yellow fever vaccination. Study summary: Each low-cell-number fraction was prepared by means of SMART-Seq v4 Ultra Low Input.

Concerning this clonotype: One end of the junction is discordant with germline, which a read error may explain.

The germline V gene has CDR1 DFQATT and CDR2 SNEGSKA (reference sequence). The CDR3 loop spans 15 amino acids. One entry per CDR3 protein results from TCRdb running MiXCR on the 5' RACE reads. The sample yields around 530,000 distinct CDR3 sequences, around 16% seen once. The clonotype comes from a man aged 18 to 30 who received the YFV17D yellow fever vaccine. The material was PBMCs, obtained roughly 5 days after the first yellow fever vaccination. J is TRBJ2-3 and V is TRBV20-1, with a possible D match to TRBD1 (5 bases). CDR3 sequence: CSARDRTRGTDTQYF. As DNA, the CDR3 is TGCAGTGCTAGAGATAGGACAAGGGGCACGGATACGCAGTATTTT.